These 23 T cell receptor beta chains came from one sample sequenced in a study of T cell clones after liver transplantation (dated by TCRdb to between 2018 and 2021). The library was prepared using the immunoSEQ multiplex PCR assay. TCRdb carries this immuneACCESS record with in-frame sequences only. Its versions omit some clonotypes, under half of them owing to an unresolved V gene in the studies checked, with the rest unexplained. The sample table records more than 20,000 clones; about four fifths of these occur just once. The top ten hold 35% to 45% of the sample. The sample in question was CD8+ T cells from blood, obtained 54 months after liver transplant. These receptors were taken from a human patient who received a liver transplant. After a transplant, not all T cells may be the patient's own; some may come from the graft donor.

The V and J genes are TRBV6-5 and TRBJ1-2, with D possibly being TRBD1 (6 bases). V dropped 2 bases and J dropped 0 bases, with 13 bases sitting between them. The V gene's germline CDR1 is MNHEY and CDR2 SVGAGI. The length of the CDR3 is 16 residues. In DNA, the CDR3 is TGTGCCAGCAGTTACACATGGACAGCAACTAACTATGGCTACACCTTC. It is translated as CASSYTWTATNYGYTF.

The chain combines TRBV28 with TRBJ1-5; TRBD1 matches at 7 bases. There are 19 residues in the CDR3. J gave up 6 bases and V 6 bases, and 23 bases lay outside the gene matches. Germline V CDR1 and CDR2: MDHEN, SYDVKM. In DNA, the CDR3 is TGTGCCAGCAGGCCGGGGGACAGACAAATTACATTTATCATTCAGCCCCAGCATTTT. It translates to CASRPGDRQITFIIQPQHF.

V usage is TRBV5-5 and J usage is TRBJ2-7; the match to TRBD2 covers 14 bases. The CDR3 is 16 amino acids. V dropped 4 bases and J dropped 7; count of bases not matched to a gene: 10. Germline CDR1 is SGHKS and CDR2 is YYEKEE (reference sequence). The CDR3 here is CASSPGTSGGSLEQYF. The DNA of the CDR3 is TGTGCCAGCAGCCCGGGGACTAGCGGGGGAAGTCTTGAGCAGTACTTC.

The chain is built from TRBV30 and TRBJ2-3; D not certain. V shed 5 bases and J shed 4 bases, with 7 bases lying between them. The germline V gene encodes CDR1 GTSNPN and CDR2 SVGIG (reference sequence). The CDR3 totals 11 residues. CDR3 amino acids: CAWESADTQYF. The CDR3 region has the DNA TGTGCCTGGGAGTCGGCAGATACGCAGTATTTT.

The chain employs TRBV20-1 and TRBJ1-4; TRBD1 matches at 7 bases. The V segment lost 5 bases and the J segment 12 bases; nucleotides outside the gene matches: 3. The CDR3 is made up of 10 amino acids. Germline CDR1 reads DFQATT; CDR2 reads SNEGSKA (reference sequence). CDR3 sequence (DNA): TGCAGTGCTGGACAGGTGGAACTGTTTTTT. As protein: CSAGQVELFF.

The genes are TRBV9 and TRBJ2-7, with D possibly matching TRBD1 (6 bases). The CDR3 extends over 15 amino acids. Germline V lookup: CDR1 SGDLS, CDR2 YYNGEE. V dropped 0 bases and J dropped 0 bases, with 10 bases sitting between them. The CDR3 here is CASSVARDTSYEQYF. The CDR3 bases are TGTGCCAGCAGCGTAGCCCGGGACACCTCCTACGAGCAGTACTTC.

In its sample, this clone was seen many times. The chain carries TRBV6-6 and TRBJ2-5; maybe TRBD2 (5 bases). CDR1 and CDR2 from the germline V gene are MNHNY and SVGAGI (reference sequence). This CDR3 comprises 16 residues. The V and J ends lost 2 bases and 4 bases respectively, with 17 bases between them. CDR3: CASSYPTGRRGETQYF. CDR3 DNA: TGTGCCAGCAGTTACCCCACGGGGAGACGGGGAGAGACCCAGTACTTC.

The chain joins TRBV6-1 to TRBJ2-1, with a possible D match to TRBD2 (7 bases). This CDR3 has 14 amino acids. V was trimmed by 0 bases and J by 8 bases, leaving 11 bases between them. Germline assignment: CDR1 MNHNS and CDR2 SASEGT. The CDR3 spells CASSEAWGGYEQFF. CDR3 bases: TGTGCCAGCAGTGAAGCCTGGGGGGGCTATGAGCAGTTCTTC.

This clone has more than one count but fewer than ten. The chain combines TRBV4-2 with TRBJ1-6, with TRBD1 matching 7 bases. The CDR3 covers 16 residues. V shed 3 bases, J shed 10 bases, and the junction held 12 bases outside the gene matches. CDR1 and CDR2 (germline): LGHNA, YNFKEQ. The chain's CDR3 is CASSQDSGTDISPLHF. CDR3 in DNA: TGTGCCAGCAGCCAGGACTCGGGGACAGATATATCACCCCTCCACTTT.

V gene TRBV29-1 combines with J gene TRBJ1-1, with 12 bases that match TRBD1. CDR3 size: 16 residues. Trimming cost V 1 base and J 4 bases; bases outside gene matches: 7. Germline CDR1 SQVTM, CDR2 ANQGSEA. DNA of the CDR3: TGCAGCGTTGAAGGAAGGGACAGGGGGCGGGGCACTGAAGCTTTCTTT. This encodes CSVEGRDRGRGTEAFF.

The V call is TRBV5-6, the J call TRBJ1-4; D is ambiguous. The germline gives CDR1 SGHDT, CDR2 YYEEEE. Trimming removed 4 bases from V and 4 bases from J, with 17 bases in between. The CDR3 runs 16 residues. CDR3 bases: TGTGCCAGCAGCGGTTTCCGGACGGATGATAATGAAAAACTGTTTTTT. It yields the protein CASSGFRTDDNEKLFF.

V usage is TRBV6-5 and J usage is TRBJ2-7, with a tentative D call TRBD2 (6 bases). V lost 8 bases and J 2 bases, leaving 10 bases between the germline ends. The CDR3 contains 12 residues. Germline loops: CDR1 MNHEY, CDR2 SVGAGI. The CDR3 coding sequence is TGTGCCAGCCGGGACTCGACCTACGAGCAGTACTTC. It codes for CASRDSTYEQYF.

The chain uses TRBV7-9 and TRBJ2-1; unclear D gene. The germline gives CDR1 SEHNR, CDR2 FQNEAQ (reference sequence). V was pared by 3 bases and J by 2 bases, with 8 bases between. The CDR3 is made up of 14 amino acids. CDR3 amino acids: CASSLETTYNEQFF. The CDR3 region has the DNA TGTGCCAGCAGCTTGGAAACCACCTACAATGAGCAGTTCTTC.

The rearrangement links TRBV13 to TRBJ2-7; 11 bases fit TRBD1. V lost 6 bases and J lost 6; bases outside the gene matches: 13. There are 16 residues in the CDR3. CDR1 and CDR2 (germline): PRHDT, FYEKMQ (reference sequence). This CDR3 is CASSLTLGTGGIEQYF. Here the CDR3 DNA reads TGTGCCAGCAGTCTGACCCTCGGGACAGGGGGGATCGAGCAGTACTTC.

The rearrangement uses TRBV4-2 and TRBJ1-1; weak D call: TRBD1 (5 bases). V lost 0 bases to trimming and J lost 3 bases, with 14 bases between them. CDR3 size: 16 residues. CDR1 LGHNA and CDR2 YNFKEQ come from the germline V gene. In DNA form, the CDR3 reads TGTGCCAGCAGCCAAGACGGTAGGGCAGGGTACACTGAAGCTTTCTTT. This sequence encodes CASSQDGRAGYTEAFF.

The chain is built from TRBV10-3 and TRBJ2-6, with D perhaps TRBD1 or TRBD2 (6 bases each). From germline, CDR1 is ENHRY and CDR2 SYGVKD. Trimming cost V 3 bases and J 1 base, with 10 bases left between them. This CDR3 is 16 amino acids long. CDR3 coding DNA: TGTGCCATCAGTGAAAGGGGGGAATCTGGGGCCAACGTCCTGACTTTC. It yields the protein CAISERGESGANVLTF.

The chain links TRBV4-2 to TRBJ2-6; D is perhaps TRBD1 (5 bases). The germline V gene has CDR1 LGHNA and CDR2 YNFKEQ. This CDR3 comprises 18 residues. Trimming pared 0 bases from V and 2 bases from J, leaving 14 bases between. The CDR3 DNA reads as TGTGCCAGCAGCCAAGATGCGTCCAGGGTGGCTGGGGCCAACGTCCTGACTTTC. Its translation: CASSQDASRVAGANVLTF.

The V gene is TRBV28, the J gene TRBJ1-5; 12 bases line up with TRBD1. The ends lost 2 bases at V and 9 bases at J; junction bases unmatched: 8. The length of the CDR3 is 16 residues. From germline, CDR1 is MDHEN and CDR2 SYDVKM. DNA for the CDR3: TGTGCCAGCAGTTTAGGGACAGGGGGCGCATTCGGGCCCCAGCATTTT. Its protein product is CASSLGTGGAFGPQHF.

This sequence joins TRBV9 and TRBJ2-1, with D possibly TRBD2 on 6 matching bases. V gave up 0 bases and J gave up 3 bases, with 22 bases separating them. The CDR3 covers 19 residues. Germline V gene sequence: CDR1 SGDLS, CDR2 YYNGEE. The CDR3 DNA sequence: TGTGCCAGCAGCGTAGAGGGTGGTGGGGGGTACAACTTCTACAATGAGCAGTTCTTC. It is translated as CASSVEGGGGYNFYNEQFF.

This clone is deemed medium-sized. The rearrangement links TRBV30 to TRBJ2-7; D possibly corresponds to TRBD2 (5 bases). Per the germline V gene, CDR1 is GTSNPN and CDR2 is SVGIG (reference sequence). This CDR3 region has 13 residues. Trimming shortened V by 2 bases and J by 1 base, and 9 bases separated the two germline ends. CDR3 coding DNA: TGTGCCTGGAGTCTCACGGGATCCTACGAGCAGTACTTC. Residues: CAWSLTGSYEQYF.

This chain links TRBV14 with TRBJ2-3, with D tentatively TRBD1 or TRBD2 (6 bases each). The ends were cut back, 1 base at V and 2 bases at J, with 16 bases in the middle. CDR3 length equals 17 residues. Germline assignment: CDR1 SGHDN and CDR2 FVKESK. The DNA for the CDR3 is TGTGCCAGCAGCCAAGTATCACGGGGGCTGAACACAGATACGCAGTATTTT. Its translation: CASSQVSRGLNTDTQYF.

V is TRBV7-9 and J is TRBJ2-5, with D possibly being TRBD1 or TRBD2 (7 bases each). The CDR3 is made up of 17 amino acids. The germline gives CDR1 SEHNR, CDR2 FQNEAQ (reference sequence). V gave up 7 bases and J gave up 5 bases, with 26 bases separating them. The CDR3 here is CASTSGLDGTALETQYF. The CDR3 DNA reads TGTGCCAGCACCTCAGGACTAGACGGGACAGCCCTGGAGACCCAGTACTTC.

The CDR3 coding sequence is TGTGCCAGCAGTAAGCGGACAGTACATGACCAAGAGACCCAGTACTTC. This gives the protein CASSKRTVHDQETQYF. The rearrangement links TRBV28 to TRBJ2-5; D is possibly TRBD1 (6 bases). This CDR3 has 16 amino acids. Germline V gene sequence: CDR1 MDHEN, CDR2 SYDVKM. The V end was cut by 5 bases, the J end by 0 bases, with 16 bases between.